This entry features one T cell receptor beta chain sequence. Its matching antigen is unknown. Germline trimming cut 5 bases from V and 7 bases from J; bases unmatched to any gene: 8. CDR1 is SEHNR and CDR2 is FQNEAQ in the germline V gene (reference sequence). This CDR3 contains 14 residues. This record belongs to a study of T cell responses to AZD1222 COVID-19 vaccine. Method: immunoSEQ multiplex PCR; TCRdb's copy keeps in-frame clones and lacks some. The data show 150,000 or so clones, approximately 88% seen once. Study-wide results and caveats: Spike-specific TCR depth and breadth grew after two AZD1222 doses. Clonal diversity may have been underestimated in mostly white British donors. AZD1222 recipients seropositive at baseline numbered only six or seven.

The source material was peripheral blood, sampled on day 0 of AZD1222 vaccination. V usage is TRBV7-9 and J usage is TRBJ1-2; 9 bases match TRBD1. The sequence came from an adult in good health. The CDR3: CASSRDRDTSGYTF. The CDR3 region has the DNA TGTGCCAGCAGCCGGGACAGGGATACTTCTGGCTACACCTTC.